Detailed here is one T cell receptor (beta chain). Its antigen has not been determined. No base qualities exist here, and no much larger clone lies one base off it. The same CDR3 arises from other DNA sequences in this sample as well. From each donor, a single peripheral blood sample of about 110 mL on average was drawn into heparinised tubes. Using a panel that included CD45RO, CCR7, CD25, CD127, CD95 and CD27, naive, central memory, regulatory and stem cell-like memory CD4+ T cells were sorted on a BD FACSAria II. Every sorted population had a purity above 95%. PBMCs were separated immediately by Lymphoprep density gradient centrifugation and were stained directly, without being cultured. So that batch effects would be minimized, each experiment stained and sorted samples in pairs, pairing one healthy donor with one patient. Trimming costs V 1 base and J 4 bases, and their ends lie 3 bases apart. The CDR3 covers 12 residues, taking in both the cysteine and the phenylalanine. Kept here is only the CDR3 DNA, which spans 36 bases and is read in frame from base 1. From the germline V gene, CDR1 is SNHLY and CDR2 is FYNNEI.

The sample originates from a study of beta chain features in type 1 diabetes (dated 2018 in TCRdb). Study-level background: Mean age, gender distribution, total cell number and subset yield did not differ between patients and healthy donors. In the study, TCRB repertoires of sorted circulating CD4+ T cell subsets from recently diagnosed type 1 diabetes patients were compared with those of matched healthy donors. A total of roughly 98,000,000 sorted cells were examined across all samples, and RNA yield correlated strongly with the number of cells per subset. Regulatory and stem cell-like memory subsets were isolated from only 8 patients and roughly 8 healthy donors, whereas naive and central memory subsets came from all 28 donors.

The investigation overall reported the following: A moderate but significant shortening of TCRB CDR3 length was observed in type 1 diabetes patients in all four CD4+ subsets. Naive, central memory and regulatory TCRB repertoires appeared to be more similar among patients than among healthy donors. Because the HLA sub-analyses included only small numbers of individuals, any influence of HLA type on TCRB rearrangement was left unresolved. PCR might favor shorter templates, but patient and control samples were amplified and corrected together, so any skew would affect both groups equally. Fewer insertions and more nucleotide deletions at VDJ recombination sites were observed in patients with type 1 diabetes, implying thymic rearrangement abnormalities. Because cDNA was sequenced instead of genomic DNA, activated cells with high expression could be over-represented, although the groups did not differ in activation or CD3 levels.

The entire isolated RNA was reverse transcribed using the High Capacity cDNA Reverse Transcription Kit, and thus expressed TCRB transcripts were sequenced. Deep immunoSEQ sequencing was performed on naive, central memory and regulatory T cell samples, with an average of approximately 4 million total reads per sample. Sorted cells were lysed in RLT buffer and RNA was extracted with DNase-treated RNeasy Micro or Mini kits, depending on cell number. Each cell subset was processed on its own to prevent cross-contamination, while patient and healthy donor samples were processed together. The immunoSEQ multiplex PCR was used to amplify TCRB sequences from cDNA, generating 87-bp fragments that spanned the CDR3 region. Sequencing of the amplicons was done on the Illumina HiSeq platform. The authors' pipeline ran thus. PCR bias was computationally corrected using synthetic template baselines, reads within Hamming distance 2 were collapsed, and singletons that could not be merged were discarded. Reads were aligned against IMGT to assign V, D and J genes, CDR3 length and insertions or deletions at six rearrangement sites. Within each subset, clonotype counts were normalized to sorted cell number, after which true diversity and Gini coefficients were computed with the tcR R package. Repertoire sharing was quantified using the overlap coefficient calculated on TCRB nucleotide sequences. TCRdb holds this immuneACCESS table with in-frame rearrangements only. Some clones are missing; in checked studies, unresolved V genes explain under half, and the rest has no known cause. V, J and clone size reflect that table, while D and trimming were determined from the DNA. In all, the sample holds 200,000 to 250,000 clones, and roughly 10% of those were seen once. Over 1% of the sample lies in the top ten.

Sequencing used central memory CD4+ T cells from blood. This receptor was taken from a young man in good health. The chain is made from TRBV2 and TRBJ2-3; too little of a D gene remains to name it. The sequenced DNA: TGTGCCAGCAGTGAAGGGGCAGATACGCAGTATTTT. Its product reads: CASSEGADTQYF.